The clone carrying this TCR beta chain occurred once. What it recognizes is unknown. Assay used: immunoSEQ multiplex PCR; TCRdb lists only in-frame clones, some missing. The repertoire holds approximately 150,000 clones, with 70% to 90% as singletons. The CDR3 runs to 14 residues. V gave up 1 base and J gave up 10 bases, with 14 bases separating them. Germline CDR1 is SEHNR and CDR2 is FQNEAQ (reference sequence). The entry originates in a study of cytomegalovirus exposure and HLA in healthy donors. Study-level findings and limits: Many donors carried some public TCRs, although rarity characterized most TCR sequences. The study recorded 150 to 200 TCR beta chains that were cytomegalovirus-associated.

The sample taken for sequencing was PBMCs. This rearrangement joins TRBV7-9 to TRBJ1-5; D is uncertain. This TCR derives from a man between 18 and 35 years old in good health and CMV-seropositive. The CDR3 here is CASSLDARNNPQHF. The DNA for the CDR3 is TGTGCCAGCAGCTTAGATGCCAGAAATAATCCCCAGCATTTT.